This T cell receptor beta chain was sequenced for a study of CD8 T cells in Susac syndrome. Reverse transcription of about 0.45 to 1 ug RNA was performed with random hexamers. TCRdb fed the immunoSEQ multiplex PCR reads into MiXCR, producing one record per CDR3 protein. The table has roughly 150,000 distinct CDR3 sequences, roughly 95% seen once. Trimming removed 1 base from V and 8 bases from J, with 14 bases in between. Germline V gene sequence: CDR1 SGHTA, CDR2 FQGNSA. This CDR3 region has 15 residues. As regards this clonotype: Antigen: not known.

Negative isolation was applied to CD8+ and CD4+ T cells, and FACS enrichment was applied to TEMRA cells. The study's findings and limits: Individuals included in the TCR sequencing and HLA analysis were acknowledged by the study to be relatively few in number.

The clonotype comes from a human donor in good health. This chain uses TRBV7-2 with TRBJ1-4; D is uncertain. The sample was CD4+ T cells from PBMCs. Written as DNA, the CDR3 is TGTGCCAGCAGCTTAGACTGGTTCCATGGGGAAAAACTGTTTTTT. Translated: CASSLDWFHGEKLFF.